The 11 T cell receptor beta chains presented below share a single source sample, sequenced in a study of PD-1 blockade in classical Hodgkin lymphoma. Assay: immunoSEQ multiplex PCR; the TCRdb copy retains only in-frame clones and omits some. There are approximately 100,000 clones in the sample; 65% to 85% occur only once, and around 15% lies in the top ten. Sample time point: cycle 4 day 1 (C4D1), after six to seven weeks of nivolumab. Brentuximab vedotin exposure varied among the patients, all of whom had relapsed after autologous stem cell transplantation. This specimen was peripheral blood mononuclear cells (PBMCs), taken before the fourth cycle of nivolumab. These receptors were taken from a human donor with classical Hodgkin lymphoma.

The genes are TRBV7-2 and TRBJ1-5, with a weak D call TRBD1 (6 bases). The germline CDR1 and CDR2 sequences are SGHTA and FQGNSA. Trimming cost V 3 bases and J 7 bases, with 16 bases left between them. The CDR3 is made up of 15 amino acids. Here the CDR3 reads CASSLRTERGQPQHF. CDR3 nucleotides: TGTGCCAGCAGCTTGAGGACAGAACGGGGGCAGCCCCAGCATTTT.

This chain links TRBV7-2 with TRBJ1-1; TRBD1 agrees at 10 bases. The V gene end was trimmed by 4 bases and the J gene end by 0 bases; junction bases not matched to a gene: 5. This CDR3 has 16 residues. CDR1 is SGHTA, CDR2 FQGNSA, per germline. The CDR3 coding sequence is TGTGCCAGCAGCTCGGACAGGGGGGAGATGAACACTGAAGCTTTCTTT. It yields the protein CASSSDRGEMNTEAFF. Combining the CDR3 with reference TRBV7-2 and TRBJ1-1 gives the whole variable domain GAGVSQSPSNKVTEKGKDVELRCDPISGHTALYWYRQSLGQGLEFLIYFQGNSAPDKSGLPSDRFSAERTGGSVSTLTIQRTQQEDSAVYLCASSSDRGEMNTEAFFGQGTRLTVV.

The V call is TRBV7-9, the J call TRBJ2-7, with D possibly being TRBD1 (5 bases). Germline loops: CDR1 SEHNR, CDR2 FQNEAQ (reference sequence). Trimming stripped 7 bases from V and 3 bases from J, with 10 bases between. This CDR3 has 12 amino acids. The CDR3, as DNA: TGTGCCAGCACCACGCAGGGCTACGAGCAGTACTTC. Its protein is CASTTQGYEQYF. Supplemented by reference TRBV7-9 and TRBJ2-7, the full variable domain reads DTGVSQNPRHKITKRGQNVTFRCDPISEHNRLYWYRQTLGQGPEFLTYFQNEAQLEKSRLLSDRFSAERPKGSFSTLEIQRTEQGDSAMYLCASTTQGYEQYFGPGTRLTVT.

V gene TRBV6-1 combines with J gene TRBJ1-2; D is unclear. This CDR3 spans 13 amino acids. The V gene's germline CDR1 is MNHNS and CDR2 SASEGT. V was cut by 6 bases and J by 0 bases, with 8 bases left in between. The CDR3 DNA is TGTGCCAGCAGGAACAGCGCTAACTATGGCTACACCTTC. It translates to CASRNSANYGYTF.

J is TRBJ2-3 and V is TRBV13; 12 nucleotides agree with TRBD2. Germline V gene sequence: CDR1 PRHDT, CDR2 FYEKMQ (reference sequence). This CDR3 region has 18 residues. The V and J ends lost 2 bases and 6 bases, in that order; junction bases with no gene match: 12. The CDR3 sequence is CASSLSTSGSSSKDTQYF. The CDR3 coding sequence is TGTGCCAGCAGCTTATCGACTAGCGGGAGCTCGAGCAAGGATACGCAGTATTTT.

The chain has TRBV5-1 and TRBJ2-6; 7 bases are a match to TRBD2. The CDR3 loop spans 17 amino acids. V shed 0 bases, J shed 0 bases, and the junction held 3 bases outside the gene matches. Germline-derived CDR1 and CDR2 are SGHRS and YFSETQ. CDR3 sequence (DNA): TGCGCCAGCAGCTTGGCTAGCGGAAGCTCTGGGGCCAACGTCCTGACTTTC. Translation gives CASSLASGSSGANVLTF.

This clone was recorded once. The chain is built from TRBV5-8 and TRBJ2-7; D might be TRBD1 (5 bases). CDR1 and CDR2 from the germline V gene are SGHTS and YDEGEE. This CDR3 comprises 15 residues. V was cut by 0 bases and J by 6 bases, with 16 bases left in between. The CDR3 here is CASSLEWGPPAEQYF. As DNA, the CDR3 is TGTGCCAGCAGCTTGGAATGGGGCCCGCCCGCCGAGCAGTACTTC. The full variable domain, its missing parts supplied by reference TRBV5-8 and TRBJ2-7, is EAGVTQSPTHLIKTRGQQATLRCSPISGHTSVYWYQQALGLGLQFLLWYDEGEERNRGNFPPRFSGRQFPNYSSELNVNALELEDSALYLCASSLEWGPPAEQYFGPGTRLTVT.

This rearrangement joins TRBV10-3 to TRBJ2-3; D is ambiguous. V was shortened by 5 bases and J by 5 bases, with 8 bases between the two germline ends. This CDR3 has 12 amino acids. Germline V gene data show CDR1 as ENHRY and CDR2 as SYGVKD. As DNA, the CDR3 is TGTGCCATCAGTATTCTAGGAGATACGCAGTATTTT. As protein: CAISILGDTQYF.

V is TRBV7-8 and J is TRBJ2-7; the D is unclear. Germline V gene lookup returns CDR1 SGHVS and CDR2 FQNEAQ. Trimming pared 5 bases from V and 0 bases from J, leaving 14 bases between. The CDR3 sequence is 15 residues long. Written as DNA, the CDR3 is TGTGCCAGCAGCCGAAGTGCCCCGGCCTCCTACGAGCAGTACTTC. Translated, it gives CASSRSAPASYEQYF.

The chain couples TRBV6-5 to TRBJ2-1; D ambiguous. The germline V and J ends were trimmed by 6 bases and 6 bases, with 6 bases remaining between them. This CDR3 has 11 residues. The germline V gene has CDR1 MNHEY and CDR2 SVGAGI. This chain's CDR3 is CASSPGNEQFF. Here the CDR3 DNA reads TGTGCCAGCAGCCCGGGCAATGAGCAGTTCTTC.

The V call is TRBV2, the J call TRBJ1-1, with unresolved D. Trimming pared 5 bases from V and 10 bases from J, leaving 32 bases between. This CDR3 is built from 18 residues. The germline V gene encodes CDR1 SNHLY and CDR2 FYNNEI. The CDR3 bases are TGTGCCAGCAGTTTTGACCCTACCGAGACCGTTCTTATCAGCGGAGCTTTCTTT. Translating it yields CASSFDPTETVLISGAFF.